The clone carrying this T cell receptor (beta chain) was detected ten times or more. Antigen specificity is unknown. The read ends 3 residues before the CDR3 terminus; that terminus is restored from the germline J gene. The source of the sample is a study of T cell clonality in common variable immunodeficiency. Points from the study as a whole: Common variable immunodeficiency TCR beta sequences reportedly had fewer deletions and N-nucleotide insertions.

Blood samples were heparinized, 5 to 8 ml per donor. V was cut by 1 base and J by 3 bases, with 10 bases left in between. Germline V CDR1 and CDR2: SGHNT, YENEEA. This CDR3 comprises 15 residues. Here immunoSEQ multiplex PCR was the method, and the copy in TCRdb shows in-frame clones only, minus some. Found here are over 55,000 clones, no singletons; the ten largest cover approximately 1.6%. Sequences were obtained from peripheral blood mononuclear cells. The chain is built from TRBV11-3 and TRBJ2-1, with no clear D. The source of this sequence is a person aged 18 to 75 in good health. CDR3 DNA, as far as it was read: TGTGCCAGCAGCTTAGGGTTCGGTGACTACAATGAG. The encoded protein is CASSLGFGDYNE. The full CDR3 is CASSLGFGDYNEQFF.